These T cell receptor beta chains were read from a single sample in a study of blood T cell repertoires in COVID-19. Assay: immunoSEQ multiplex PCR; the TCRdb copy retains only in-frame clones and omits some. Here the sample spans 350,000 to 400,000 clones, about nine tenths being singletons. Sample: PBMCs or T cells enriched from blood (not recorded which). Receptors originate from a woman in her 30s who had recovered from COVID-19. Both conserved end residues are part of each CDR3. D genes are given only for firm matches. A row's size may be missing; if present it is once, few, many or a size class.

TRBJ2-1,.,TRBD2,TRBV5-1,CASSTTSRNNEQFF,TGCGCCAGCAGCACGACTAGCAGAAACAATGAGCAGTTCTTC
TRBJ2-7,.,.,TRBV6-1,CASSEQQVLKNEQYF,TGTGCCAGCAGTGAACAACAGGTCTTAAAGAACGAGCAGTACTTC
TRBJ1-2,.,.,TRBV19,CASRGQDNYGYTF,TGTGCCAGTAGAGGTCAGGATAACTATGGCTACACCTTC
TRBJ1-2,once,TRBD1,TRBV7-2,CASSLDRLYGYTF,TGTGCCAGCAGCTTGGACAGGCTATATGGCTACACCTTC
TRBJ2-7,.,TRBD2,TRBV3-1/TRBV3-2,CARGSGTSEPRSSYEQYF,TGTGCCAGGGGATCCGGGACTAGCGAGCCCCGGAGCTCCTACGAGCAGTACTTC
TRBJ1-1,.,.,TRBV5-1,CASSGGALNTEAFF,TGCGCCAGCAGCGGAGGAGCGCTGAACACTGAAGCTTTCTTT
TRBJ2-5,.,.,TRBV27,CASSLALKETQYF,TGTGCCAGCAGTTTGGCTCTCAAAGAGACCCAGTACTTC
TRBJ2-7,.,TRBD1,TRBV5-1,CASRLDRGLHEQYF,TGCGCCAGCAGATTGGACAGGGGGCTTCACGAGCAGTACTTC
TRBJ1-6,few,TRBD1,TRBV19,CASSHRPGQGSYNSPLHF,TGTGCCAGTAGTCACAGACCGGGACAGGGATCCTATAATTCACCCCTCCACTTT
TRBJ2-2,.,.,TRBV7-6,CASSLAVSDTGELFF,TGTGCCAGCAGCTTAGCGGTCAGCGACACCGGGGAGCTGTTTTTT
TRBJ2-2,.,.,TRBV6-5,CASSYDRNTGELFF,TGTGCCAGCAGTTACGACAGGAACACCGGGGAGCTGTTTTTT
TRBJ1-1,.,.,TRBV12-3/TRBV12-4,CASRQGMNTEAFF,TGTGCCAGCAGACAGGGTATGAACACTGAAGCTTTCTTT
TRBJ2-7,.,.,TRBV11-2,CASSAISDRGAYEQYF,TGTGCCAGCAGCGCCATATCGGACAGAGGGGCCTACGAGCAGTACTTC
TRBJ1-3,few,.,TRBV25-1,CASEPGNSGNTIYF,TGTGCCAGCGAACCGGGGAACTCTGGAAACACCATATATTTT
TRBJ2-2,.,.,TRBV11-2,CASSQVGSGTGELFF,TGTGCCAGCAGCCAGGTGGGCAGTGGCACCGGGGAGCTGTTTTTT
TRBJ1-2,few,.,TRBV21-1,CASSKGSQSYGYTF,TGTGCCAGCAGCAAAGGTTCACAATCCTATGGCTACACCTTC
TRBJ1-1,.,.,TRBV30,CAWSVRMAGPNTEAFF,TGTGCCTGGAGTGTACGGATGGCAGGGCCGAACACTGAAGCTTTCTTT
TRBJ1-4,.,TRBD1,TRBV3-1/TRBV3-2,CASSHLGTGTGRNEKLFF,TGTGCCAGCAGCCACCTCGGGACAGGGACCGGGCGTAATGAAAAACTGTTTTTT
TRBJ2-7,.,TRBD1,TRBV6-5,CASSSKTGFRLEQYF,TGTGCCAGCAGTTCCAAGACAGGGTTCCGCCTGGAGCAGTACTTC
TRBJ1-2,.,.,TRBV19,CASTWTDYGYTF,TGTGCCAGTACATGGACAGACTATGGCTACACCTTC
TRBJ2-7,.,TRBD2,TRBV7-2,CASSPGLAGYSYEQYF,TGTGCCAGCAGCCCCGGACTAGCGGGTTATTCCTACGAGCAGTACTTC
TRBJ1-2,once,TRBD1,TRBV7-9,CASSVSGTVYGYTF,TGTGCCAGCAGCGTTTCGGGGACAGTCTATGGCTACACCTTC
TRBJ1-5,.,.,TRBV6-2/TRBV6-3,CASSYSLLGDSNQPQHF,TGTGCCAGCAGTTACTCGTTGTTAGGAGATAGCAATCAGCCCCAGCATTTT
TRBJ1-1,.,.,TRBV5-1,CASSLDSGKNTEAFF,TGCGCCAGCAGCTTGGATTCAGGGAAAAACACTGAAGCTTTCTTT
TRBJ1-3,.,.,TRBV14,CASSQVEQARSGNTIYF,TGTGCCAGCAGCCAAGTCGAACAGGCCCGCTCTGGAAACACCATATATTTT
TRBJ2-7,.,.,TRBV6-1,CASSGVIYYEQYF,TGTGCCAGCAGTGGTGTAATTTACTACGAGCAGTACTTC
TRBJ1-1,.,.,TRBV3-1/TRBV3-2,CASSLSRGNTEAFF,TGTGCCAGCAGTCTGTCCAGGGGTAACACTGAAGCTTTCTTT
TRBJ1-5,once,TRBD1,TRBV30,CAWSAGQVNQPQHF,TGTGCCTGGAGTGCGGGACAGGTCAATCAGCCCCAGCATTTT
TRBJ1-1,.,TRBD1,TRBV28,CASSPRDRNLNTEAFF,TGTGCCAGCAGTCCCCGGGACAGGAACCTGAACACTGAAGCTTTCTTT
TRBJ1-2,.,.,TRBV6-5,CAVSGSGERGYTF,TGTGCCGTGAGTGGTTCGGGGGAGCGCGGCTACACCTTC
TRBJ2-2,.,.,TRBV6-5,CASSYVRGTGELFF,TGTGCCAGCAGTTACGTCAGGGGAACCGGGGAGCTGTTTTTT
TRBJ2-7,.,.,TRBV3-1/TRBV3-2,CASSPSGYEQYF,TGTGCCAGCAGCCCCTCGGGGTACGAGCAGTACTTC
TRBJ2-2,.,.,TRBV5-4,CASSPGAVSLTGELFF,TGTGCCAGCAGCCCTGGGGCCGTCAGCCTCACCGGGGAGCTGTTTTTT
TRBJ1-1,.,TRBD1,TRBV7-9,CASSNDRGRGKSTEAFF,TGTGCCAGCAGCAATGACAGGGGGCGCGGGAAAAGCACTGAAGCTTTCTTT
TRBJ1-3,.,TRBD1,TRBV2,CASSESLDRVQGNTIYF,TGTGCCAGCAGTGAATCCCTTGACAGGGTACAGGGAAACACCATATATTTT
TRBJ1-4,few,.,TRBV27,CASSLFQGSQEKLFF,TGTGCCAGCAGTTTATTCCAGGGGAGTCAAGAAAAACTGTTTTTT
TRBJ2-1,once,.,TRBV19,CASSAIGGNEQFF,TGTGCCAGTAGCGCTATAGGAGGGAATGAGCAGTTCTTC
TRBJ1-1,.,TRBD1,TRBV7-9,CASSGTGVDVAEAFF,TGTGCCAGCAGCGGGACAGGGGTTGATGTGGCTGAAGCTTTCTTT
TRBJ1-1,once,TRBD1,TRBV27,CATTASGGITEAFF,TGTGCCACCACCGCCTCAGGGGGGATCACTGAAGCTTTCTTT
TRBJ1-5,.,.,TRBV2,CASSGAQNQPQHF,TGTGCCAGCAGTGGGGCCCAGAATCAGCCCCAGCATTTT
TRBJ1-2,.,.,TRBV7-9,CASSLIKGQSPIYGYTF,TGTGCCAGCAGTCTCATAAAAGGACAGTCCCCTATCTATGGCTACACCTTC
TRBJ1-5,.,.,TRBV19,CASSIPGDQPQHF,TGTGCCAGTAGTATCCCCGGAGATCAGCCCCAGCATTTT
TRBJ1-1,.,TRBD1,TRBV5-1,CASSLAGTGASEAFF,TGCGCCAGCAGCTTAGCCGGGACAGGGGCTTCTGAAGCTTTCTTT
TRBJ2-3,.,TRBD2,TRBV5-6,CASSSPGQSGIKDTQYF,TGTGCCAGCAGCTCCCCAGGCCAAAGCGGGATTAAAGATACGCAGTATTTT
TRBJ2-2,.,TRBD1,TRBV2,CASERGRTGELFF,TGTGCCAGCGAGAGGGGGCGCACCGGGGAGCTGTTTTTT
TRBJ2-7,.,.,TRBV2,CASSGGGMAIQYF,TGTGCCAGCAGCGGAGGGGGCATGGCTATCCAGTACTTC
TRBJ1-2,once,TRBD1,TRBV5-1,CASSPAGTGEANYGYTF,TGCGCCAGCAGCCCGGCCGGGACAGGGGAAGCTAACTATGGCTACACCTTC
TRBJ2-1,once,.,TRBV6-5,CASSTTGLGGNEQFF,TGTGCCAGCAGCACTACAGGGCTCGGCGGCAATGAGCAGTTCTTC
TRBJ1-5,.,.,TRBV11-2,CASSDSSYSNQPQHF,TGTGCCAGCAGCGACAGCAGCTATAGCAATCAGCCCCAGCATTTT